Listed below are T cell receptor beta chains from one sample, sequenced in a study of blood T cells in healthy people across ages. One entry per CDR3 protein results from TCRdb running MiXCR on the 5' RACE reads. The table includes about 540,000 distinct CDR3 sequences, around 24% detected once. These data were also reused for a study on T cells of mothers and their children.

The sequencing sample was made of blood. These receptors were collected from a boy aged 5 to 17 in good health. Each CDR3 is given with its conserved first and last residue. A D gene is named only where the DNA matches it firmly. Not every row has a clone size; where given, it reads once, few, many or a size class.

v_call,clone_size,d_call,j_call,cdr3_aa,cdr3_nt
TRBV12-3/TRBV12-4,few,TRBD2,TRBJ2-1,CASSLEAGGPEQFF,TGTGCCAGCAGTTTAGAAGCGGGGGGGCCTGAGCAGTTCTTC
TRBV10-3,-,TRBD1,TRBJ2-5,CAIGTGGETQYF,TGTGCCATCGGGACAGGGGGAGAGACCCAGTACTTC
TRBV3-1,-,TRBD2,TRBJ2-7,CASSPPYLAGEQYF,TGTGCCAGCAGCCCACCCTATTTAGCGGGTGAGCAGTACTTC
TRBV30,-,TRBD2,TRBJ2-7,CAWSMGLNYEQYF,TGTGCCTGGAGTATGGGACTAAACTACGAGCAGTACTTC
TRBV9,few,-,TRBJ1-5,CASSVAAHQPQHF,TGTGCCAGCAGCGTAGCCGCCCATCAGCCCCAGCATTTT
TRBV7-9,-,-,TRBJ2-6,CASSRSIRSGANVLTF,TGTGCCAGCAGCCGCTCTATCAGGTCTGGGGCCAACGTCCTGACTTTC
TRBV4-3,few,TRBD1,TRBJ2-7,CASSHSRDSSYEQYF,TGCGCCAGCAGCCATAGCCGGGACAGCTCCTACGAGCAGTACTTC
TRBV7-2,few,-,TRBJ2-2,CASSLAPQPGELFF,TGTGCCAGCAGCTTAGCGCCCCAGCCCGGGGAGCTGTTTTTT
TRBV29-1,-,TRBD1,TRBJ2-3,CSVEQGARDTQYF,TGCAGCGTTGAACAGGGGGCAAGAGATACGCAGTATTTT
TRBV7-2,few,-,TRBJ2-4,CASSLHLAIKNIQYF,TGTGCCAGCAGCTTACACCTAGCTATTAAGAACATTCAGTACTTC
TRBV27,few,TRBD2,TRBJ2-7,CASSLTSPETTYEQYF,TGTGCCAGCAGTTTGACTAGCCCCGAAACGACCTACGAGCAGTACTTC
TRBV4-3,few,-,TRBJ2-3,CASSQEPRDANTQYF,TGCGCCAGCAGCCAAGAACCCAGGGATGCAAATACGCAGTATTTT
TRBV7-9,-,TRBD1,TRBJ1-1,CASSSSRGEYTEAFF,TGTGCCAGCAGCAGTTCCAGGGGGGAATACACTGAAGCTTTCTTT
TRBV4-1,few,TRBD2,TRBJ2-5,CASSPTSAPLQETQYF,TGCGCCAGCAGCCCAACTAGCGCGCCCCTCCAAGAGACCCAGTACTTC
TRBV9,-,TRBD1,TRBJ1-4,CASSEIGQGREKLFF,TGTGCCAGCAGCGAGATAGGACAGGGACGCGAAAAACTGTTTTTT
TRBV5-1,few,TRBD1,TRBJ1-1,CASRVQGANTEAFF,TGCGCCAGCAGGGTACAGGGGGCGAACACTGAAGCTTTCTTT
TRBV12-3/TRBV12-4,-,TRBD1,TRBJ1-2,CASSRTPTGTNYGYTF,TGTGCCAGCAGCAGGACCCCGACAGGGACGAACTATGGCTACACCTTC
TRBV29-1,-,TRBD2,TRBJ2-5,CSSKAGGGAGETQYF,TGCAGCTCCAAAGCTGGCGGGGGGGCGGGAGAGACCCAGTACTTC
TRBV20-1,-,TRBD1,TRBJ2-3,CSANPGQGLDTQYF,TGCAGTGCTAATCCGGGACAGGGGTTAGATACGCAGTATTTT
TRBV6-2/TRBV6-3,-,-,TRBJ2-2,CASLTVGPNTGELFF,TGTGCCAGCTTGACGGTGGGACCGAACACCGGGGAGCTGTTTTTT
TRBV4-3,-,-,TRBJ1-1,CASSQDWGRLNTEAFF,TGCGCCAGCAGCCAAGATTGGGGCAGACTGAACACTGAAGCTTTCTTT
TRBV15,-,-,TRBJ2-3,CATSGNLEPTDTQYF,TGTGCCACCAGCGGTAACTTGGAACCCACAGATACGCAGTATTTT
TRBV27,few,-,TRBJ1-4,CASSSFLATGEKLFF,TGTGCCAGCAGTTCCTTCCTAGCTACGGGTGAAAAACTGTTTTTT
TRBV29-1,-,-,TRBJ2-5,CSVEPSTRGKQETQYF,TGCAGCGTGGAACCTTCGACAAGGGGGAAGCAAGAGACCCAGTACTTC
TRBV20-1,-,-,TRBJ2-3,CSARGGRGTDTQYF,TGCAGTGCTAGAGGAGGTAGGGGAACAGATACGCAGTATTTT
TRBV10-3,-,-,TRBJ1-5,CAIRVDYNQPQHF,TGTGCCATCAGGGTGGATTATAATCAGCCCCAGCATTTT
TRBV6-2/TRBV6-3,-,-,TRBJ2-7,CASRSFPGTFSYEQYF,TGTGCCAGCAGATCCTTCCCTGGGACGTTTTCCTACGAGCAGTACTTC
TRBV7-9,-,TRBD1,TRBJ2-2,CASSLATRDRGAYTGELFF,TGTGCCAGCAGCTTAGCGACCCGGGACAGGGGCGCGTACACCGGGGAGCTGTTTTTT
TRBV28,-,TRBD1,TRBJ2-4,CASSGQDIAKNIQYF,TGTGCCAGCAGTGGACAGGACATAGCCAAAAACATTCAGTACTTC
TRBV4-3,few,-,TRBJ1-5,CASSQDVAENQPQHF,TGCGCCAGCAGCCAAGACGTGGCAGAGAATCAGCCCCAGCATTTT
TRBV28,-,-,TRBJ2-3,CASSRVVPGADTQYF,TGTGCCAGCAGTAGGGTGGTCCCCGGGGCCGATACGCAGTATTTT
TRBV6-2/TRBV6-3,-,-,TRBJ2-3,CASSYSVRAAEDTQYF,TGTGCCAGCAGTTACTCAGTCCGGGCGGCCGAGGATACGCAGTATTTT
TRBV30,-,-,TRBJ1-1,CAWSVIDTEAFF,TGTGCCTGGAGTGTAATCGACACTGAAGCTTTCTTT
TRBV21-1,-,-,TRBJ1-5,CASSKVEGGGNQPQHF,TGTGCCAGCAGCAAAGTGGAGGGGGGTGGCAATCAGCCCCAGCATTTT
TRBV3-1,few,TRBD1,TRBJ1-6,CASSQEQGGSPPLHF,TGTGCCAGCAGCCAAGAACAGGGGGGGAGCCCACCCCTCCACTTT
TRBV21-1,-,-,TRBJ2-2,CASSNAWGDRNTGELFF,TGTGCCAGCAGCAATGCATGGGGGGACAGAAACACCGGGGAGCTGTTTTTT
TRBV20-1,few,-,TRBJ1-5,CSARGAGNQPQHF,TGCAGTGCTAGAGGGGCGGGCAATCAGCCCCAGCATTTT
TRBV11-3,-,-,TRBJ2-7,CASSSLGEDEQYF,TGTGCCAGCAGCTCTCTAGGGGAGGACGAGCAGTACTTC
TRBV6-2/TRBV6-3,few,-,TRBJ2-3,CASSYVPRDTQYF,TGTGCCAGCAGTTACGTCCCGCGAGATACGCAGTATTTT
TRBV19,few,-,TRBJ1-1,CASRDGVEAFF,TGTGCCAGTAGGGATGGAGTTGAAGCTTTCTTT
TRBV11-2,-,TRBD2,TRBJ2-1,CASGATSWLSNEQFF,TGTGCCAGCGGAGCGACTAGCTGGCTGTCCAATGAGCAGTTCTTC
TRBV7-9,few,-,TRBJ2-5,CASSLSKGETQYF,TGTGCCAGCAGCTTAAGTAAGGGAGAGACCCAGTACTTC
TRBV12-3/TRBV12-4,-,-,TRBJ2-3,CASSFRGDTQYF,TGTGCCAGCAGTTTTAGGGGGGATACGCAGTATTTT
TRBV20-1,-,-,TRBJ2-7,CSARKAVSYEQYF,TGCAGTGCTAGGAAAGCTGTTTCCTACGAGCAGTACTTC
TRBV12-5,-,TRBD2,TRBJ2-1,CASGLGLAGNNEQFF,TGTGCTAGTGGTTTGGGACTAGCCGGAAACAATGAGCAGTTCTTC
TRBV29-1,-,TRBD2,TRBJ2-3,CSVELAGGGTDTQYF,TGCAGCGTTGAACTAGCGGGAGGAGGCACAGATACGCAGTATTTT
TRBV2,-,-,TRBJ2-7,CASSEKVTDYEQYF,TGTGCCAGCAGTGAAAAGGTGACAGACTACGAGCAGTACTTC
TRBV15,few,-,TRBJ1-4,CATSRDRQEKLFF,TGTGCCACCAGCAGAGATCGCCAGGAAAAACTGTTTTTT
TRBV6-5,-,-,TRBJ2-7,CASSPTSLGEQYF,TGTGCCAGCAGCCCCACCAGCCTAGGCGAGCAGTACTTC
TRBV4-2,few,-,TRBJ2-1,CASSQGSQRGSYNEQFF,TGTGCCAGCAGCCAGGGTTCCCAACGGGGGTCCTACAATGAGCAGTTCTTC